The 16 T cell receptor beta chains presented below share a single source sample, sequenced in a study of control samples from healthy donors and cancer patients. Only in-frame clones appear in the TCRdb table, and some are missing; sequencing was by immunoSEQ multiplex PCR. The sample holds tens of thousands of clones, roughly 94% seen once. The source material was blood. These receptors were collected from a man under 40 in good health.

V is TRBV30 and J is TRBJ2-1, with 7 bases that match TRBD1. Germline CDR1 GTSNPN, CDR2 SVGIG (reference sequence). Unmatched junction bases numbered 19, after V lost 2 bases and J lost 3 bases. The CDR3 has 19 amino acids. The CDR3 is CAWSNPPRLGQGVYNEQFF. In DNA, the CDR3 is TGTGCCTGGAGTAATCCACCCCGGTTGGGGCAGGGGGTCTACAATGAGCAGTTCTTC. Based on the CDR3 plus reference TRBV30 and TRBJ2-1, the full variable domain is SQTIHQWPATLVQPVGSPLSLECTVEGTSNPNLYWYRQAAGRGLQLLFYSVGIGQISSEVPQNLSASRPQDRQFILSSKKLLLSDSGFYLCAWSNPPRLGQGVYNEQFFGPGTRLTVL.

This chain uses TRBV29-1 with TRBJ1-6; TRBD1 is a possible D gene (5 bases). Per the germline V gene, CDR1 is SQVTM and CDR2 is ANQGSEA. CDR3 length: 14 amino acids. V was pared by 6 bases and J by 3 bases, with 12 bases between. The DNA for the CDR3 is TGCAGCGTCCGGGACTCACACTATAATTCACCCCTCCACTTT. It encodes CSVRDSHYNSPLHF.

Worth noting for this clone: Other DNA sequences in this sample translate to the same CDR3. This rearrangement joins TRBV12-3 or TRBV12-4 to TRBJ1-1; D is uncertain. V lost 5 bases and J 1 base, leaving 8 bases between the germline ends. CDR3 size: 13 residues. The CDR3 here is CASSLARNTEAFF. As DNA, the CDR3 is TGTGCCAGCAGTCTTGCCCGGAACACTGAAGCTTTCTTT.

The V call is TRBV11-1, the J call TRBJ1-1, with 8 bases fitting TRBD1. This CDR3 comprises 13 residues. The V segment lost 7 bases and the J segment 3 bases; nucleotides outside the gene matches: 4. Germline V gives CDR1 SGHAT, CDR2 FQDESV (reference sequence). For the CDR3, the DNA is TGTGCCAGCATCCCGGACAGGGACACTGAAGCTTTCTTT. Translating it yields CASIPDRDTEAFF.

The CDR3 protein is CASSHTSGRSRGEQFF. CDR3 in DNA: TGTGCCAGCAGCCATACTAGCGGGAGGTCCCGGGGTGAGCAGTTCTTC. The chain couples TRBV14 to TRBJ2-1, with 12 bases matching TRBD2. The V and J ends lost 3 bases and 9 bases, in that order; junction bases with no gene match: 9. This CDR3 contains 16 residues. The V gene's germline CDR1 is SGHDN and CDR2 FVKESK.

The chain is built from TRBV30 and TRBJ1-6; 8 positions match TRBD1. Germline lookup yields CDR1 GTSNPN and CDR2 SVGIG (reference sequence). The V gene end was trimmed by 0 bases and the J gene end by 6 bases; junction bases not matched to a gene: 13. This CDR3 comprises 18 residues. The CDR3 protein is CAWSVTTGARRFNSPLHF. Written as DNA, the CDR3 is TGTGCCTGGAGTGTTACGACAGGGGCCCGCCGATTTAATTCACCCCTCCACTTT.

This rearrangement joins TRBV5-1 to TRBJ2-7, with 10 bases that match TRBD1. The CDR3 consists of 16 residues. V trimming: 0 bases; J trimming: 4 bases; junction bases outside the gene matches: 7. The germline CDR1 and CDR2 sequences are SGHRS and YFSETQ. CDR3 DNA sequence: TGCGCCAGCAGCTTGGATGGGACAGGGGTTGGGTACGAGCAGTACTTC. Its protein product is CASSLDGTGVGYEQYF.

The chain uses TRBV28 and TRBJ1-2; D might be TRBD1 (6 bases). The V gene lost 6 bases and the J gene lost 1 base, with 12 bases spanning the gap. Germline assignment: CDR1 MDHEN and CDR2 SYDVKM. This CDR3 has 14 residues. The CDR3 loop is CASRKPQGNYGYTF. The CDR3 DNA follows: TGTGCCAGCAGAAAACCACAGGGTAACTATGGCTACACCTTC.

J is TRBJ2-5 and V is TRBV7-2; maybe TRBD2 (5 bases). The CDR3 sequence is 14 residues long. V was cut by 2 bases and J by 3 bases, with 10 bases left in between. Looked up from germline, CDR1 is SGHTA and CDR2 is FQGNSA. In DNA, the CDR3 is TGTGCCAGCAGCTTAAACGGGATTGAAGAGACCCAGTACTTC. It is translated as CASSLNGIEETQYF.

The CDR3 DNA reads TGTGCCAGCAGCCCTACGACGGGACAGTCTTCACCCCTCCACTTT. Protein product: CASSPTTGQSSPLHF. The chain combines TRBV3-1 (or the pseudogene TRBV3-2) with TRBJ1-6, with 7 bases identical to TRBD1. Trimming removed 4 bases from V and 9 bases from J; junction bases left unmatched: 9. Germline V gene sequence: CDR1 LGHDT, CDR2 YNNKEL (reference sequence). The CDR3 has 15 residues.

This chain joins TRBV7-2 and TRBJ1-2; the D is unclear. The CDR3 extends over 12 amino acids. The V gene lost 3 bases and the J gene lost 8 bases, with 10 bases spanning the gap. Germline V gene lookup returns CDR1 SGHTA and CDR2 FQGNSA. CDR3 DNA: TGTGCCAGCAGCTTTAGAGGAGACGGCTACACCTTC. This codes for CASSFRGDGYTF.

J is TRBJ1-5 and V is TRBV4-3; tentatively, D is TRBD1 (6 bases). The CDR3 is made up of 17 amino acids. Trimming removed 1 base from V and 1 base from J, with 14 bases in between. Germline CDR1 is LGHNA and CDR2 is YSLEER. CDR3 nucleotide sequence: TGCGCCAGCAGCCAAGGCCTCCGAGGGGGGAGCAATCAGCCCCAGCATTTT. Translation: CASSQGLRGGSNQPQHF.

The chain couples TRBV7-9 to TRBJ1-2; no firm D call. Looked up from germline, CDR1 is SEHNR and CDR2 is FQNEAQ (reference sequence). Trimming took 2 bases from V and 2 from J, leaving 9 bases between them. CDR3 length: 14 residues. CDR3 sequence (DNA): TGTGCCAGCAGCTTACTCGCCCTCAACTATGGCTACACCTTC. Protein product: CASSLLALNYGYTF.

The chain carries TRBV9 and TRBJ1-1; D ambiguous. V was trimmed by 1 base and J by 6 bases, leaving 10 bases between them. The CDR3 loop spans 13 amino acids. Germline V gene lookup returns CDR1 SGDLS and CDR2 YYNGEE. The CDR3 protein is CASSVLRGSEAFF. CDR3 DNA: TGTGCCAGCAGCGTACTGCGCGGGTCTGAAGCTTTCTTT.

CDR3 region: CAISDTYGYTF. DNA of the CDR3: TGTGCCATCAGTGACACCTATGGCTACACCTTC. The rearrangement joins TRBV10-3 to TRBJ1-2, with D unresolved. CDR3 length: 11 residues. Trimming cost V 3 bases and J 4 bases, with 3 bases left between them. Germline V lookup: CDR1 ENHRY, CDR2 SYGVKD.

This sequence joins TRBV7-3 and TRBJ1-1, with D possibly matching TRBD1 (5 bases). The CDR3 extends over 13 amino acids. Germline V gene data show CDR1 as SGHTA and CDR2 as FQGTGA. Trimming took 5 bases from V and 11 from J, leaving 18 bases between them. The CDR3 coding sequence is TGTGCCAGCAGCGAAGGACACCTGGCAAGTGCTTTCTTT. Its protein is CASSEGHLASAFF.